The 9 T cell receptor beta chains presented below share a single source sample, sequenced in a study of regulatory T cells in long-lasting Graves disease (dated by TCRdb to the early 2020s). To prepare the library, multiplex PCR was applied. The instrument given in TCRdb is Illumina HiSeq 4000. CDR3 regions were amplified by Arm-PCR with iRepertoire HTBI primers to construct TCR beta libraries. TCRdb redid the processing of the public reads, applying fastp at Q25 and MiXCR, and retained in-frame beta chains. Entries that share a CDR3 protein sequence are merged under the most common genes and DNA. The sample contains hundreds of thousands of distinct CDR3 sequences, about 16% of them found a single time. The ten largest clonotypes hold around 11% of the sample. What this sample's time point label stands for: newly diagnosed GD, antithyroid drugs for less than 3 months. For both TCR sequencing and RNA sequencing, RNA was extracted from PBMCs in TRIzol.

These same data were also listed under a study on T cells in Graves' hyperthyroidism and ophthalmopathy.

This material consisted of peripheral blood mononuclear cells (PBMCs), taken at new diagnosis, from a patient treated with antithyroid drugs. Receptors originate from a man younger than 35 with Graves disease. Donor details come from another sample of the same person, matched by shared clones.

This clonotype was seen a handful of times. The V gene is TRBV5-1, the J gene TRBJ2-7, with 10 bases fitting TRBD2. The germline CDR1 and CDR2 sequences are SGHRS and YFSETQ. This CDR3 is built from 16 residues. V shed 4 bases, J shed 7 bases, and the junction held 14 bases outside the gene matches. CDR3 amino acids: CASSGGVTSGTVEQYF. In DNA form, the CDR3 reads TGCGCCAGCAGCGGGGGAGTCACTAGCGGGACGGTTGAGCAGTACTTC.

This clonotype was found many times. V is TRBV6-1 and J is TRBJ1-4; no clear D. CDR3 length: 16 residues. Germline CDR1 and CDR2: MNHNS and SASEGT. V lost 5 bases and J lost 0, with 13 bases in between. CDR3 nucleotide sequence: TGTGCCAGCAGTCGGAACAGAATATCAACTAATGAAAAACTGTTTTTT. It translates to CASSRNRISTNEKLFF.

This clonotype was found many times. The rearrangement links TRBV7-8 to TRBJ1-1; no firm D call. The germline V and J ends were trimmed by 5 bases and 0 bases, with 10 bases remaining between them. Germline V lookup: CDR1 SGHVS, CDR2 FQNEAQ. The CDR3 loop spans 14 amino acids. The CDR3 spells CASSHTEMNTEAFF. DNA of the CDR3: TGTGCCAGCAGCCACACAGAGATGAACACTGAAGCTTTCTTT.

In its sample, this clonotype was seen many times. This chain uses TRBV28 with TRBJ2-7; 12 bases are a match to TRBD2. With 5 bases clipped from V and 1 base from J, the junction kept 12 bases outside the gene matches. The CDR3 has 18 amino acids. CDR1 MDHEN and CDR2 SYDVKM come from the germline V gene. The CDR3 is CASSPQLGLAGWSYEQYF. The CDR3 nucleotides are TGTGCCAGCAGTCCCCAATTAGGACTAGCGGGATGGTCCTACGAGCAGTACTTC.

The table lists this clonotype with many counts. The genes are TRBV5-8 and TRBJ1-1; possible D gene TRBD1, 5 bases. The CDR3 is made up of 13 amino acids. V was shortened by 4 bases and J by 10 bases, with 17 bases between the two germline ends. Germline lookup yields CDR1 SGHTS and CDR2 YDEGEE. The CDR3, as DNA: TGTGCCAGCAGCGAGGTAATGGGGCCTGGAGCTTTCTTT. It encodes CASSEVMGPGAFF.

The chain uses TRBV20-1 and TRBJ1-3; 9 nucleotides match TRBD1. Germline lookup yields CDR1 DFQATT and CDR2 SNEGSKA (reference sequence). The CDR3 runs 16 residues. Trimming cost V 2 bases and J 3 bases; bases outside gene matches: 8. CDR3 protein: CSARKDTGGFGNTIYF. CDR3 coding DNA: TGCAGTGCTAGAAAGGATACAGGGGGCTTTGGAAACACCATATATTTT.

This clonotype appeared many times. This sequence joins TRBV5-1 and TRBJ2-7; D might be TRBD2 (6 bases). The CDR3 loop spans 16 amino acids. Per the germline V gene, CDR1 is SGHRS and CDR2 is YFSETQ. The V gene lost 0 bases and the J gene lost 0 bases, with 13 bases spanning the gap. DNA for the CDR3: TGCGCCAGCAGCTTGGGCCCGGGACTGGTCTCCTACGAGCAGTACTTC. Translation gives CASSLGPGLVSYEQYF.

In its sample, this clonotype was seen a few times. The chain employs TRBV5-6 and TRBJ1-2; D call uncertain. CDR1 is SGHDT and CDR2 is YYEEEE in the germline V gene. This CDR3 has 16 amino acids. Trimming shortened V by 2 bases and J by 4 bases, and 18 bases separated the two germline ends. The CDR3 DNA reads TGTGCCAGCAGCTTCGAACCCCCGGGGTCGGGCTATGGCTACACCTTC. Amino acid sequence: CASSFEPPGSGYGYTF.

Concerning this clonotype itself: A much larger clone lies a single base off, so this may be a read error. The rearrangement uses TRBV18 and TRBJ2-7; D assignment may be TRBD1 or TRBD2 (5 bases each). In germline, CDR1 is KGHSH, CDR2 LQKENI. The CDR3 has 13 residues. CDR3 loop: CVSSPGTIYEQYF. The CDR3 bases are TGTGTCAGCTCACCCGGGACCATCTACGAGCAGTACTTC.